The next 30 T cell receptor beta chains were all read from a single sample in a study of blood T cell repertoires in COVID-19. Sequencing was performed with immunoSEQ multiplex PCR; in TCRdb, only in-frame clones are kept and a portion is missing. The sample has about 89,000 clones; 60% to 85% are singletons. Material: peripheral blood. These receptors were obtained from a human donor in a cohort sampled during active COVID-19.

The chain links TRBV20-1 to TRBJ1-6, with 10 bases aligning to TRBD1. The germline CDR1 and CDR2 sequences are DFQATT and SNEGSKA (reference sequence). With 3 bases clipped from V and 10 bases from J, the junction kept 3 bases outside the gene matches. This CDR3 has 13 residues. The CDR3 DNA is TGCAGTGCTAGTAGGGGACAGGGGTCACCCCTCCACTTT. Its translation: CSASRGQGSPLHF.

The CDR3 DNA is TGTGCCAGCAGCTTCGGACAGGGGGCGTTCGAGCAGTACTTC. Its translation: CASSFGQGAFEQYF. The chain joins TRBV11-2 to TRBJ2-7; 11 positions match TRBD1. The CDR3 runs to 14 residues. Germline CDR1 is SGHAT and CDR2 is FQNNGV. V lost 3 bases to trimming and J lost 6 bases; unmatched junction nucleotides: 4.

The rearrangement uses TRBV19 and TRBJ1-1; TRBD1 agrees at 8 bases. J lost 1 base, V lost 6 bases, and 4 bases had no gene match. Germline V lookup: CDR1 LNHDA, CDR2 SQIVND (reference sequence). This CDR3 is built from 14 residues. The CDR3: CASRSQGGNTEAFF. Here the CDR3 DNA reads TGTGCCAGTAGGTCACAGGGGGGGAACACTGAAGCTTTCTTT.

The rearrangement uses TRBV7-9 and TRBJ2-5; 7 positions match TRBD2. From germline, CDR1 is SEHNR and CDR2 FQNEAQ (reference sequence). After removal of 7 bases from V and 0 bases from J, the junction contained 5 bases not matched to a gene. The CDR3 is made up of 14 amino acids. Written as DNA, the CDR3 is TGTGCCAGCAAGGAGCGGGGAAACCAAGAGACCCAGTACTTC. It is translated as CASKERGNQETQYF.

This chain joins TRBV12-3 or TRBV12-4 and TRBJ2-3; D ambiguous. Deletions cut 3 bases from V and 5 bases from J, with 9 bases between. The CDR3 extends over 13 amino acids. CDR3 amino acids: CASSLRLGDTQYF. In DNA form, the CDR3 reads TGTGCCAGCAGTTTGCGACTGGGAGATACGCAGTATTTT.

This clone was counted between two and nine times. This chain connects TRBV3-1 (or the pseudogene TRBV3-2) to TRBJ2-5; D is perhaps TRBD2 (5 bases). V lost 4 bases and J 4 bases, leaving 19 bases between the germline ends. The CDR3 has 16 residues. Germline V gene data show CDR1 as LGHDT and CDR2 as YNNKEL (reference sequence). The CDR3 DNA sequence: TGTGCCAGCAGCCCTCACCGACGAGGGCGTGGAGAGACCCAGTACTTC. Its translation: CASSPHRRGRGETQYF.

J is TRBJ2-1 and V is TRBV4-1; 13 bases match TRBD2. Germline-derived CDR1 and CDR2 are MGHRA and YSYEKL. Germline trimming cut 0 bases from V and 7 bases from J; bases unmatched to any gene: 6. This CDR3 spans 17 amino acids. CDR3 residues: CASSQELAGGPRNEQFF. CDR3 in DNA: TGCGCCAGCAGCCAAGAACTAGCGGGAGGGCCTAGGAATGAGCAGTTCTTC.

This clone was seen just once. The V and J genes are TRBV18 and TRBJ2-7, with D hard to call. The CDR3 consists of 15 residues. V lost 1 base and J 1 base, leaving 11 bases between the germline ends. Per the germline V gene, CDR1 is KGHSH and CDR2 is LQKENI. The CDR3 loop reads CASSPLLSVSYEQYF. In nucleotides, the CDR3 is TGTGCCAGCTCACCACTTTTATCCGTTTCCTACGAGCAGTACTTC.

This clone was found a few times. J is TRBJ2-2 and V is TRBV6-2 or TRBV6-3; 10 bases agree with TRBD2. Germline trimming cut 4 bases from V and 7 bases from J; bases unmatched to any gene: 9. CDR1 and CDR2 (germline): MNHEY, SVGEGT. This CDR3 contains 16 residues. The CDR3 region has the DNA TGTGCCAGCAGTTCCCCCCTAGCGGGAGAGGTCGGGGAGCTGTTTTTT. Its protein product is CASSSPLAGEVGELFF.

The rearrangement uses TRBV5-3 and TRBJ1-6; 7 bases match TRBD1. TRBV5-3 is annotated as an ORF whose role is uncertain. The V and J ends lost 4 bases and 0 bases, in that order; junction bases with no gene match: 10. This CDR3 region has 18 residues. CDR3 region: CARSRTGTASSYNSPLHF. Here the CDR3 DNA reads TGTGCCAGAAGCAGGACCGGGACAGCCAGCTCCTATAATTCACCCCTCCACTTT.

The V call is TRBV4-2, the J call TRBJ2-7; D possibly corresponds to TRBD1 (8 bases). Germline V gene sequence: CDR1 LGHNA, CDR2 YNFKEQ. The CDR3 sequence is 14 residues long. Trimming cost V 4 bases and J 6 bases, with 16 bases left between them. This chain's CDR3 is CASSLETGEGEQYF. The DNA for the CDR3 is TGTGCCAGCAGCCTCGAGACAGGGGAGGGCGAGCAGTACTTC.

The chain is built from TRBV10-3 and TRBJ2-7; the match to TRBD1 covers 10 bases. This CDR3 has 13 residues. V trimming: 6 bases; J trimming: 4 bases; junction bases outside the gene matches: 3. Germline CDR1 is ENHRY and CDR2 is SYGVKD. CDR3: CAISAGQGYEQYF. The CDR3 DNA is TGTGCCATCAGCGCGGGACAGGGGTACGAGCAGTACTTC.

The CDR3 here is CASSQGLDRGGNQPQHF. The CDR3 DNA sequence: TGTGCCAGCAGCCAAGGCCTGGACAGGGGGGGCAATCAGCCCCAGCATTTT. The chain joins TRBV3-1 (or the pseudogene TRBV3-2) to TRBJ1-5; TRBD1 aligns across 10 bases. Trimming at V came to 1 base and at J to 2 bases, leaving 5 bases not matched to a gene. The length of the CDR3 is 17 residues. The germline gives CDR1 LGHDT, CDR2 YNNKEL (reference sequence).

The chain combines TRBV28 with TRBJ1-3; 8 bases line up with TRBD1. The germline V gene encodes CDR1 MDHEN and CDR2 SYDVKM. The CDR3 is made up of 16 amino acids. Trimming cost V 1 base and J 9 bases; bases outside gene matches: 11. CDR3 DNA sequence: TGTGCCAGCAGTTTATTCTATGACAGGGGAGGAGGCACCATATATTTT. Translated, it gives CASSLFYDRGGGTIYF.

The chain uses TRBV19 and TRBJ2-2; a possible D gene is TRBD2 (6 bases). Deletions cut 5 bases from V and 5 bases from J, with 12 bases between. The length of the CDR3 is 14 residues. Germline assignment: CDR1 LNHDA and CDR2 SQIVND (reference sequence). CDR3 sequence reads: CASSSGSRTGELFF. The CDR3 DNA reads TGTGCCAGTAGTTCCGGGAGTCGGACCGGGGAGCTGTTTTTT.

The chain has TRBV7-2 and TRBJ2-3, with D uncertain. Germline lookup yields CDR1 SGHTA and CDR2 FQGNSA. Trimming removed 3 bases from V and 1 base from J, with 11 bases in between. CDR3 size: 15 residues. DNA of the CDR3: TGTGCCAGCAGCTTTTTTGGCTCCGGCACAGATACGCAGTATTTT. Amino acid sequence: CASSFFGSGTDTQYF.

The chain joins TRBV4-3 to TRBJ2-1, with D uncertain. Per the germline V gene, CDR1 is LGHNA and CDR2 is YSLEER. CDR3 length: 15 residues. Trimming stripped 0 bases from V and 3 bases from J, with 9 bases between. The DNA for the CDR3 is TGCGCCAGCAGCCAAGATTCTCGGTACTACAATGAGCAGTTCTTC. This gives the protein CASSQDSRYYNEQFF.

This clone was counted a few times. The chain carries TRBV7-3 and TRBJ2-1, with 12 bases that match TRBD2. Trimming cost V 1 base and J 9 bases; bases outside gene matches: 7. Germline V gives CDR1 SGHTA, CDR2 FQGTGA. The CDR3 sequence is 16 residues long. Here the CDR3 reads CASSLNQLAGGAEQFF. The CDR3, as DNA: TGTGCCAGCAGCTTAAATCAACTAGCGGGAGGCGCTGAGCAGTTCTTC.

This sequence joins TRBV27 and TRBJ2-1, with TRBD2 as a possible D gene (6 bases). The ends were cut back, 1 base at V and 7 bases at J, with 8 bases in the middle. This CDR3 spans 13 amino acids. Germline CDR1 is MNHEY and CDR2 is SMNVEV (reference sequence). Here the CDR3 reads CASSLWEENEQFF. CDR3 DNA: TGTGCCAGCAGTTTATGGGAGGAGAATGAGCAGTTCTTC.

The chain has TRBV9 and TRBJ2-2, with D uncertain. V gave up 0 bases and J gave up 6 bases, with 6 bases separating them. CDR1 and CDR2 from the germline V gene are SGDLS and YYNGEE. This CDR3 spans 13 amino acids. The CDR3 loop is CASSVVPAGELFF. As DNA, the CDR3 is TGTGCCAGCAGCGTAGTGCCAGCCGGGGAGCTGTTTTTT.

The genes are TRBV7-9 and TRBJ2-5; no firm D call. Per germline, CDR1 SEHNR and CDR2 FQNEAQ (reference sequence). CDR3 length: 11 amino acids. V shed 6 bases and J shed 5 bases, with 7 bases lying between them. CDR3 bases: TGTGCCAGCAGTTACAAGGAGACCCAGTACTTC. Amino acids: CASSYKETQYF.

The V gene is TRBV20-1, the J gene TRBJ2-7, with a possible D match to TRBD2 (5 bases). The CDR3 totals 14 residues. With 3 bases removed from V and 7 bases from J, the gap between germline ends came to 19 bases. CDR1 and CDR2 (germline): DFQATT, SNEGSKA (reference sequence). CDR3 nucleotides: TGCAGTGCTAGTCGGGTTGAGCGCCGGGGAGAGCAGTACTTC. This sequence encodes CSASRVERRGEQYF.

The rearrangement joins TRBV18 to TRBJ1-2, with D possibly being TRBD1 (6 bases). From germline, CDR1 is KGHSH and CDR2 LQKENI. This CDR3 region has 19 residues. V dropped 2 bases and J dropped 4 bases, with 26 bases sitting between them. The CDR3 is CASSPSGGRSRPGGYGYTF. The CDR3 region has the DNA TGTGCCAGCTCACCATCCGGGGGGCGAAGCCGACCGGGTGGCTATGGCTACACCTTC.

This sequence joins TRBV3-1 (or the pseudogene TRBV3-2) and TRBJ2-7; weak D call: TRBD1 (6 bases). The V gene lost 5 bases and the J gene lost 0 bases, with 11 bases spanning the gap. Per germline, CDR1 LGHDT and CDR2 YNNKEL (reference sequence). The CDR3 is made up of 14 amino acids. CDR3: CASSFGQSSYEQYF. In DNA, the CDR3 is TGTGCCAGCAGCTTCGGACAGAGCTCCTACGAGCAGTACTTC.

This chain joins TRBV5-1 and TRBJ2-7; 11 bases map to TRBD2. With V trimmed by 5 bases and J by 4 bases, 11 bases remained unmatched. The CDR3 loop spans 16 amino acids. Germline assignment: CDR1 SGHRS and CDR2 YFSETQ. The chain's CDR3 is CASSWAPGTSGYEQYF. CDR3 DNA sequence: TGCGCCAGCAGTTGGGCCCCCGGGACTAGCGGTTACGAGCAGTACTTC.

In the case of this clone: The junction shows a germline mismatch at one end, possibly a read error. The CDR3, as DNA: TGTGCCAGCAGCCGCCGGACAGCAACGAATGAAAAACTGTTTTTT. This codes for CASSRRTATNEKLFF. The chain is built from TRBV28 and TRBJ1-4, with a tentative D call TRBD1 (6 bases). The germline V gene encodes CDR1 MDHEN and CDR2 SYDVKM. This CDR3 has 15 amino acids.

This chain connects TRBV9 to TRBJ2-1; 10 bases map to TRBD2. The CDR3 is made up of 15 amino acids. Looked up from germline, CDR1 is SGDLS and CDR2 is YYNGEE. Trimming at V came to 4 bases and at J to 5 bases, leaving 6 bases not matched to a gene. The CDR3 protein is CASSLGLAENNEQFF. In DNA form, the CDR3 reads TGTGCCAGCAGCCTCGGACTAGCGGAGAACAATGAGCAGTTCTTC. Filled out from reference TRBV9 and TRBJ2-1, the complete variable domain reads DSGVTQTPKHLITATGQRVTLRCSPRSGDLSVYWYQQSLDQGLQFLIQYYNGEERAKGNILERFSAQQFPDLHSELNLSSLELGDSALYFCASSLGLAENNEQFFGPGTRLTVL.

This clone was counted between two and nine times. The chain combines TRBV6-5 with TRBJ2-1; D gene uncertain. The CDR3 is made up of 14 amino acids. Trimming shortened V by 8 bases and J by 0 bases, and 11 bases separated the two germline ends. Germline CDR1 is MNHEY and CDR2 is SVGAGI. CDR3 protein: CASSPQYSYNEQFF. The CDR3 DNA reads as TGTGCCAGCTCACCCCAGTACTCCTACAATGAGCAGTTCTTC.

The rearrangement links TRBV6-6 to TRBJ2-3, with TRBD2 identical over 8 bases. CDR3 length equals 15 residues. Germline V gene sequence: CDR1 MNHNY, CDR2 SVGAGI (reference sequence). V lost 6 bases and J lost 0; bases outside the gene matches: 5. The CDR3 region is CASRLSGTSTDTQYF. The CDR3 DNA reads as TGTGCCAGCAGACTTAGCGGGACTAGCACAGATACGCAGTATTTT.

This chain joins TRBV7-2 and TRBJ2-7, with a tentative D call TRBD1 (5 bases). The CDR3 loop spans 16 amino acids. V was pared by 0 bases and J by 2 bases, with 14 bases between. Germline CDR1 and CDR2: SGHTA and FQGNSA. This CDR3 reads CASSLARAFVTYEQYF. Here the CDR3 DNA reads TGTGCCAGCAGCTTAGCCAGGGCTTTTGTAACCTACGAGCAGTACTTC. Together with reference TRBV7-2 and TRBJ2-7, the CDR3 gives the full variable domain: GAGVSQSPSNKVTEKGKDVELRCDPISGHTALYWYRQSLGQGLEFLIYFQGNSAPDKSGLPSDRFSAERTGGSVSTLTIQRTQQEDSAVYLCASSLARAFVTYEQYFGPGTRLTVT.